The T cell receptor (beta chain) under discussion was sequenced for a study of T cell changes during pregnancy in multiple sclerosis. TCRdb's copy holds only in-frame clones and misses some; the assay was immunoSEQ multiplex PCR. The table shows 55,000 to 70,000 clones, with 70% to 90% occurring only once. The trim removed 1 base at V and 2 bases at J, leaving 5 bases unmatched. Germline V gene data show CDR1 as GTSNPN and CDR2 as SVGIG (reference sequence). This CDR3 region has 15 residues. The sequences come from CD4+ T cells from peripheral blood mononuclear cells, collected in the third trimester of pregnancy. This TCR derives from a female donor with multiple sclerosis, enrolled in a pregnancy study. This chain joins TRBV30 and TRBJ1-2; 9 nucleotides agree with TRBD1. CDR3 loop: CAWSERTGGNYGYTF. In DNA form, the CDR3 reads TGTGCCTGGAGTGAACGTACAGGGGGCAACTATGGCTACACCTTC.